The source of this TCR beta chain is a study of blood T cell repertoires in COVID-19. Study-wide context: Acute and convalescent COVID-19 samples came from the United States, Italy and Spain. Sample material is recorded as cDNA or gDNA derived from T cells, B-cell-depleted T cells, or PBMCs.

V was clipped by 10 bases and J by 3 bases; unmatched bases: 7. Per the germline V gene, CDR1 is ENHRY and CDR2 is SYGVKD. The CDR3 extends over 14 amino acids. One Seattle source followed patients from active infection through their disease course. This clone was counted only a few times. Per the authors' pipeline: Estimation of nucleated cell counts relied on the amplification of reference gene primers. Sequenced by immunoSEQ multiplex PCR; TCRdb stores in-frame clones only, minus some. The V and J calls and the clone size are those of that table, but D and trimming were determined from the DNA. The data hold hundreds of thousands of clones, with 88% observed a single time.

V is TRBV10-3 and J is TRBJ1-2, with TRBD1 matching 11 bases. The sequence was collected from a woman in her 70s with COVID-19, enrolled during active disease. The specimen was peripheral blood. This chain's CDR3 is CASRRTGGDYGYTF. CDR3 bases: TGTGCCAGCCGAAGGACAGGGGGCGACTATGGCTACACCTTC.